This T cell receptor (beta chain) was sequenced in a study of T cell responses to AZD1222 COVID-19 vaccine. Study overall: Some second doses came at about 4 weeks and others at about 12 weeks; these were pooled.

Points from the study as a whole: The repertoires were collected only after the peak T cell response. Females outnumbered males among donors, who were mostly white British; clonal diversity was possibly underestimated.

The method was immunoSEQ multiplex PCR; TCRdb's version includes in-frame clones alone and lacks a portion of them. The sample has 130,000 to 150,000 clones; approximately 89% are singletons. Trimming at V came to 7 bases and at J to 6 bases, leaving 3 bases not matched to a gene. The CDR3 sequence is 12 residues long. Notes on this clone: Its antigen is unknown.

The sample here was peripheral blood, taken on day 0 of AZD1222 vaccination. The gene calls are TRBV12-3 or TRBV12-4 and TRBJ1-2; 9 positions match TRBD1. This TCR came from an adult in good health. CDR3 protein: CASKQGADGYTF. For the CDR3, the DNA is TGTGCCAGCAAACAGGGGGCCGATGGCTACACCTTC.